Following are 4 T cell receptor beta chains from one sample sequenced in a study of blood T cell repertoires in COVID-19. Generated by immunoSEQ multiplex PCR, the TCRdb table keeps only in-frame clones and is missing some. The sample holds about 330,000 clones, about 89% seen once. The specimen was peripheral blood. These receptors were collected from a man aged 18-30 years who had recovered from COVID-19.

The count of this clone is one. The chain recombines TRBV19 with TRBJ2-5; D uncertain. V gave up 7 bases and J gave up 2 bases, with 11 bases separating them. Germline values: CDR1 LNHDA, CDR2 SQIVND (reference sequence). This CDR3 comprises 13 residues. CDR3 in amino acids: CASMEKEQETQYF. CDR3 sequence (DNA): TGTGCCAGTATGGAGAAGGAACAAGAGACCCAGTACTTC.

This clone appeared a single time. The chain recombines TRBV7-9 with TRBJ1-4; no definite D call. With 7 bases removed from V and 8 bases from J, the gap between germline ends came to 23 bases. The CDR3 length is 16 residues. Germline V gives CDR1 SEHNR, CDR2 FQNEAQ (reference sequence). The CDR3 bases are TGTGCCAGCACCCTCCTCTATTCTGGGGAGGGAGAAAAACTGTTTTTT. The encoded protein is CASTLLYSGEGEKLFF.

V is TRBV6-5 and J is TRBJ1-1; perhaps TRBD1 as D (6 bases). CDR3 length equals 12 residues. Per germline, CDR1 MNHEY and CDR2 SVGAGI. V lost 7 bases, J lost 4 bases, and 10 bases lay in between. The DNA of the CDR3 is TGTGCCAGCATCGGGGGGCCCACTGAAGCTTTCTTT. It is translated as CASIGGPTEAFF.

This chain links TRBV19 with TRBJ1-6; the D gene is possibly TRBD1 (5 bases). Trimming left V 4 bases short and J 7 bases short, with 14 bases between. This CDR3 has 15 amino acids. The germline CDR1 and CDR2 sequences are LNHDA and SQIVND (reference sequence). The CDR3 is CASSKTRDSNSPLHF. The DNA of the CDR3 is TGTGCCAGTAGTAAAACCCGGGACTCAAATTCACCCCTCCACTTT.